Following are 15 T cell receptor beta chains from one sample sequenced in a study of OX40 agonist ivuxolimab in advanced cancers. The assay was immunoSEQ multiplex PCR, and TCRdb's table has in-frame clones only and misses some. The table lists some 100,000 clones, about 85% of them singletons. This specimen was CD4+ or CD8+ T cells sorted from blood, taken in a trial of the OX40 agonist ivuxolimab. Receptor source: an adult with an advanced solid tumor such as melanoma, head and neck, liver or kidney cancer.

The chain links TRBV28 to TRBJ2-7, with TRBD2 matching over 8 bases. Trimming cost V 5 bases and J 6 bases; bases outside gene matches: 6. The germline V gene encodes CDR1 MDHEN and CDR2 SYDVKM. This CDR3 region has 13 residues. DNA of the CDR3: TGTGCCAGCAGTCAGGGACTAGGTCTCGAGCAGTACTTC. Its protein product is CASSQGLGLEQYF. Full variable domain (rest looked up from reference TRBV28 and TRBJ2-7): DVKVTQSSRYLVKRTGEKVFLECVQDMDHENMFWYRQDPGLGLRLIYFSYDVKMKEKGDIPEGYSVSREKKERFSLILESASTNQTSMYLCASSQGLGLEQYFGPGTRLTVT.

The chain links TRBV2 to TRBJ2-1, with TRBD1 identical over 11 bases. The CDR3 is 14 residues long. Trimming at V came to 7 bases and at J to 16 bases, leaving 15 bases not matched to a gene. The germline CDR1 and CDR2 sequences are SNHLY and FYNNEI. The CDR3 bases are TGTGCCAGCAATCGGCCGGGACAGGGGGGGCGGCGTTTCTTC. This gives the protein CASNRPGQGGRRFF.

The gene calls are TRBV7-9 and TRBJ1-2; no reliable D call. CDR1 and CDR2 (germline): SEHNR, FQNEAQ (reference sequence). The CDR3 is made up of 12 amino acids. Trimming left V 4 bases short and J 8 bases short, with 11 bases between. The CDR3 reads CASSSRYVGYTF. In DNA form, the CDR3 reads TGTGCCAGCAGCTCCCGATATGTAGGCTACACCTTC.

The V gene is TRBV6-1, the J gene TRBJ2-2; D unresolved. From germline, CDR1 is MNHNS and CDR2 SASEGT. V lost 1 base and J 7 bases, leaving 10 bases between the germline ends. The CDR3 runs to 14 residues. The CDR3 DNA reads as TGTGCCAGCAGTGAAGTCCCTGGCTTCGGGGAGCTGTTTTTT. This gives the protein CASSEVPGFGELFF.

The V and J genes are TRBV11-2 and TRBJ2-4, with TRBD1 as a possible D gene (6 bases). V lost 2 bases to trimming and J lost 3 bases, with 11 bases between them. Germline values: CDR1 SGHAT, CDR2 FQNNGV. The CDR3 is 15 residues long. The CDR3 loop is CASSLTGQGKNIQYF. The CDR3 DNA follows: TGTGCCAGCAGCTTAACAGGGCAGGGCAAAAACATTCAGTACTTC. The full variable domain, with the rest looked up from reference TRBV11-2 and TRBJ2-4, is EAGVAQSPRYKIIEKRQSVAFWCNPISGHATLYWYQQILGQGPKLLIQFQNNGVVDDSQLPKDRFSAERLKGVDSTLKIQPAKLEDSAVYLCASSLTGQGKNIQYFGAGTRLSVL.

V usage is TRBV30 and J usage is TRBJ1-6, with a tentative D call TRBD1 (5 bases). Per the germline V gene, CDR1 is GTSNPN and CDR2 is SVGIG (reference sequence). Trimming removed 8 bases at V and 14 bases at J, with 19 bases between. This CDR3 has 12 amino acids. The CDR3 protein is CARDVGEEALHF. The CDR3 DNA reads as TGTGCCCGGGACGTCGGGGAGGAGGCCCTCCACTTT.

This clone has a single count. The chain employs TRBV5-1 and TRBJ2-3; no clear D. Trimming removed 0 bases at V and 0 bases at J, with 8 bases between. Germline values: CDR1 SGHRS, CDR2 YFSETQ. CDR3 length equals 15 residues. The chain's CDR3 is CASSLDGFSTDTQYF. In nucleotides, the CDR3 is TGCGCCAGCAGCTTGGACGGGTTTAGCACAGATACGCAGTATTTT. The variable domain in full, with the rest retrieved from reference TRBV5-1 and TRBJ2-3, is KAGVTQTPRYLIKTRGQQVTLSCSPISGHRSVSWYQQTPGQGLQFLFEYFSETQRNKGNFPGRFSGRQFSNSRSEMNVSTLELGDSALYLCASSLDGFSTDTQYFGPGTRLTVL.

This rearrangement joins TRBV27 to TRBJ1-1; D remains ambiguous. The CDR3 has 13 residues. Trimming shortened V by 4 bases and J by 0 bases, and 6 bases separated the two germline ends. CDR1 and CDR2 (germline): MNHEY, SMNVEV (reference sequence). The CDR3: CASSSPMNTEAFF. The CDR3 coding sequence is TGTGCCAGCAGTTCCCCCATGAACACTGAAGCTTTCTTT.

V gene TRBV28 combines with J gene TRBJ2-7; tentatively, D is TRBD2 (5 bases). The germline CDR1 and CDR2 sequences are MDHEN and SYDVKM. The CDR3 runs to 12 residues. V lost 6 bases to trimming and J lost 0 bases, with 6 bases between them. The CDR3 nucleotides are TGTGCCAGCAGGGGGAGCTCCTACGAGCAGTACTTC. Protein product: CASRGSSYEQYF.

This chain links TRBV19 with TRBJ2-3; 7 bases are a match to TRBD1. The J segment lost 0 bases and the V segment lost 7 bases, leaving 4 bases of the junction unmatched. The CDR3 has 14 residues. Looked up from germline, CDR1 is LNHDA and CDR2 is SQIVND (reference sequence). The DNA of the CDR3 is TGTGCCAGTAAGAGGGGGCCTAGCACAGATACGCAGTATTTT. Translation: CASKRGPSTDTQYF.

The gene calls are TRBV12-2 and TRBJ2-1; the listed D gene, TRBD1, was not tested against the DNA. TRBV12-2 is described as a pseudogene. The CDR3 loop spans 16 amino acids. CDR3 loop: CASRFVQTGEDNEQFF. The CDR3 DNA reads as TGTGCAAGTCGCTTCGTTCAGACAGGGGAGGACAATGAGCAGTTCTTC.

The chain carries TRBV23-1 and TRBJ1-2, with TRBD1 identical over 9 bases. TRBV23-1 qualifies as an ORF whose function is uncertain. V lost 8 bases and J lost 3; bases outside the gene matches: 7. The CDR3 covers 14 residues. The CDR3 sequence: CASLTRDRDYGYTF. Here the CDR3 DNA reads TGCGCCAGCTTGACCCGGGACAGGGACTATGGCTACACCTTC.

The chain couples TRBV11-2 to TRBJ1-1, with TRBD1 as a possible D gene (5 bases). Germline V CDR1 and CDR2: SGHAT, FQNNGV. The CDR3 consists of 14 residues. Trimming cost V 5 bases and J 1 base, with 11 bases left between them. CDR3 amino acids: CASSGPTGNTEAFF. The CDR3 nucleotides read TGTGCCAGCAGCGGTCCTACAGGGAACACTGAAGCTTTCTTT.

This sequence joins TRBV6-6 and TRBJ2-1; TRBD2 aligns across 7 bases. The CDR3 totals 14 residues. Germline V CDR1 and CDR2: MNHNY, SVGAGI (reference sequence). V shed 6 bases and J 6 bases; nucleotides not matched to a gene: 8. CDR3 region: CASRGAGEGNEQFF. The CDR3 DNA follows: TGTGCCAGCAGGGGTGCGGGAGAGGGCAATGAGCAGTTCTTC.

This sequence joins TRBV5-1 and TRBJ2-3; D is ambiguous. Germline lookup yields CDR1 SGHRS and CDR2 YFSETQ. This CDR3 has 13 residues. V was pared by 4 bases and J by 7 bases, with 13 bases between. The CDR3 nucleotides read TGCGCCAGCAGCATTGACGGTACTTATACGCAGTATTTT. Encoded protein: CASSIDGTYTQYF.